This T cell receptor beta chain derives from a study of shared clonotypes between healthy human individuals (dated by TCRdb to about 2020). Concerning the study at large: The cohort included a few men and a couple of women between 18 and 49 years of age. For each donor, three plates each were used for CD4 naive and CD4 memory, two plates were used for CD8 naive, and one plate was used for CD8 memory. To estimate repertoire size and how much clonotype sharing occurs between individuals, the study deeply sequenced the blood TCR repertoires of about five healthy adults. To increase sequencing depth and limit assay-specific biases, TCR repertoire library preparation and sequencing were carried out by different laboratories using diverse techniques. Each donor's leukapheresis produced roughly between about 0.8 and 8.9 billion PBMCs.

Using the deep immunoSEQ assay, TCR CDR3 regions were amplified from genomic DNA by multiplex PCR. Genomic DNA extracted from each cell subset was distributed evenly over all wells of several immunoSEQ 96-well plates, and each plate served as one replicate. For sorted subsets, 150 to 250 ng genomic DNA, equal to tens of thousands of T cell genomes, was loaded into each replicate PCR. The purified libraries were quantified using a Qubit 3.0 fluorometer, sized with a Bioanalyzer 2100, and then quantified again using the KAPA Library Quantification kit. Each immunoSEQ 96-well plate was sequenced on its own single-read 150-cycle Illumina NextSeq 550 flow cell. The authors processed their data as follows. Because the immunoSEQ output held only junctional sequences and lacked quality scores, the filtering could not match the filtering applied to full-length reads. Sequences were annotated with PyIR, a Python wrapper for IgBLAST v1.9, and V/J genes and CDR3 were assigned using IMGT germline references. Any read was removed if the V/J assignment was weak (E-value above 1e-6), the CDR3 was missing, or the read contained stop codons, out-of-frame junctions, or ambiguous translated residues. V3J clonotypes were defined as sequences sharing an identical inferred V gene, J gene, and CDR3 amino acid sequence. Percentage overlap between repertoires was calculated by dividing the number of shared unique clonotypes by the size of the smaller repertoire. Three approaches were used to assess repertoire richness: RTK rarefaction, the Chao1 estimator, and Recon v2.1 estimates of unobserved clonotypes. Generation probabilities for all TCRbeta clonotypes obtained by the gDNA method from a handful of donors were computed using OLGA. TCRdb holds this immuneACCESS table with in-frame rearrangements only. Some clones are missing; in checked studies, unresolved V genes explain under half, and the rest has no known cause. From that table come the V and J calls and clone size; the DNA was used to work out D and trimming. This sample lists about 2.2 million clones; just under 95% were detected once. The top ten clonotypes cover under 2% of the sample.

In regard to this clone: It has no known antigen specificity. No clone much larger than this one lies a single base away; base qualities are absent.

The CDR3 starts with the cysteine, ends with the phenylalanine, and has 13 residues. Just the 39-base CDR3 DNA is kept, in frame starting at base 1. CDR1 and CDR2, per the germline V gene (reference sequence), are MNHEY and SMNVEV. V is reduced by 3 bases and J by 8 bases, leaving a spacing of 11 bases between them. CD8 naive samples were obtained by positive selection for CCR7 among CD45RO-negative cells, yielding a CD45RA+CCR7+ population from which TemRA cells were excluded. The donors were healthy, HIV-negative adults who had no recently reported acute infections or vaccinations. Only Caucasian adults living in Nashville, Tennessee, USA were represented among the donors. Blood was obtained by leukapheresis, after which PBMCs were separated by Ficoll-Histopaque density gradient centrifugation and cryopreserved in liquid nitrogen vapor phase. Analytical flow cytometry was used to check the purity and quantity of every magnetically sorted T cell population. Each sorted fraction had its genomic DNA isolated and then quantified by UV absorbance on a Nanodrop 2000c.

The investigation overall reported the following: Sampling was restricted to blood, and TCR repertoires in tissues likely differ from the TCR repertoires found in blood. Compared with non-shared clonotypes, the clonotypes found in all four sorted-subset donors had higher generation probabilities. Because the study included only a small number of donors, the genetic and exposure-history diversity represented was limited. Even with the large sequencing depth, rarefaction of the sorted-subset datasets indicated that sequencing was incomplete. Naive subsets generally had larger estimated clonotype richness than memory subsets did. Sharing across a few donors was observed for about 5% of naive CD4, over 3% of naive CD8, 2% to 2.5% of memory CD4, and about 0.4% of memory CD8 clonotypes. Based on pairwise subsampling, the degree of clonotype sharing among donors was expected to be affected by sequencing depth.

Sequencing was performed on naive CD8+ T cells from PBMCs. Read against the paper, the sample's cell subset or site label means: CD45RA+CCR7+. The V and J segments used are TRBV27 and TRBJ2-1, and TRBD2 may be the D gene, going by 7 matching bases. The clonotype comes from a man aged 18 to 30 in good health. Some clones in this sample may be carry-over from other donors' samples. The nucleotide sequence is given as TGTGCCAGCAGTTTGTCCGGGGGGCATGAGCAGTTCTTC. Its product reads: CASSLSGGHEQFF.